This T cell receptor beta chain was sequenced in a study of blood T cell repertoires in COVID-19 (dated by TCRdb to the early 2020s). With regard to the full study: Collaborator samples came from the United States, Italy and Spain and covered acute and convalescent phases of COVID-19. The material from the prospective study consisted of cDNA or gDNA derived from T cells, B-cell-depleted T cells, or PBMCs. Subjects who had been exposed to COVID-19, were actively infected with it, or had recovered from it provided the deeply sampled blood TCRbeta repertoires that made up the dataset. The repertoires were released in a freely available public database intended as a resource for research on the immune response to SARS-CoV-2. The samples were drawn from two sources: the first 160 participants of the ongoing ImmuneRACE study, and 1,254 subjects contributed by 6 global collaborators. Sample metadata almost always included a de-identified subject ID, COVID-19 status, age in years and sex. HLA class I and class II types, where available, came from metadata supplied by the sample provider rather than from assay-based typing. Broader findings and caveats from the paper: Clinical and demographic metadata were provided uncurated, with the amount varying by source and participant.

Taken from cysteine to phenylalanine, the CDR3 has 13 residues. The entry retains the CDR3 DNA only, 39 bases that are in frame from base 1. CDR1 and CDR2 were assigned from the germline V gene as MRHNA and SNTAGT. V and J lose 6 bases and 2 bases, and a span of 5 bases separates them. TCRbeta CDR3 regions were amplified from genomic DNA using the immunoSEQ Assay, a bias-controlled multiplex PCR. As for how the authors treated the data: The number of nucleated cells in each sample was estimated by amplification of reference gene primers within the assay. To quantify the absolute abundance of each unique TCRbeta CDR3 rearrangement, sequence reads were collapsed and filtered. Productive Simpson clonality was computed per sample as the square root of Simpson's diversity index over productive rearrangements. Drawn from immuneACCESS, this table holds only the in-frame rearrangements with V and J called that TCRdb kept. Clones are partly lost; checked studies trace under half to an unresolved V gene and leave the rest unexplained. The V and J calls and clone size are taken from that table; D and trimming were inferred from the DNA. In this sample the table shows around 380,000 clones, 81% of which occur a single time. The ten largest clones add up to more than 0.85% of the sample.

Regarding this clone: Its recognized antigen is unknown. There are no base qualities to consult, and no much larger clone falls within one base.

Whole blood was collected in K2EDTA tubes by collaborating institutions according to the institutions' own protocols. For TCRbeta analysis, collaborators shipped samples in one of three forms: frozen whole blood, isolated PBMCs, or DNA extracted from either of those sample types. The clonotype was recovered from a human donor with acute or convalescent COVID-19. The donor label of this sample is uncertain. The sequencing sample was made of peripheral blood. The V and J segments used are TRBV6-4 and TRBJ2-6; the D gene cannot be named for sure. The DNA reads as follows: TGTGCCAGCAGCCGGGCTGGGGCCAACGTCCTGACTTTC. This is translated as CASSRAGANVLTF.